This entry describes one T cell receptor (beta chain). What antigen it recognizes has not been identified. No quality values exist for individual bases; no much larger clone is one base distant. The data were taken from a study of blood T cell repertoires in COVID-19 (dated by TCRdb to 2018 to 2020). Study-wide context: Samples from collaborators originated in the United States, Italy and Spain and spanned both the acute and convalescent phases of COVID-19. The material from the prospective study consisted of cDNA or gDNA derived from T cells, B-cell-depleted T cells, or PBMCs. The dataset comprised deeply sampled blood TCRbeta repertoires from subjects exposed to, actively infected with, or recovered from COVID-19. The repertoires were released in a freely available public database meant as a resource for research on the immune response to SARS-CoV-2. The samples were drawn from the first 160 participants of the ongoing ImmuneRACE study and from some 1,300 subjects provided by 6 global collaborators. Nearly every sample came with metadata listing a de-identified subject ID, COVID-19 status, age in years and sex. Where HLA class I and class II types were available, the types were taken from metadata supplied by the sample provider, not from assay-based typing.

Each collaborating institution followed its own protocols to collect whole blood in K2EDTA tubes. For TCRbeta analysis, collaborators shipped samples in one of three forms: frozen whole blood, isolated PBMCs, or DNA extracted from either of those sample types. TCRbeta CDR3 regions were amplified from genomic DNA by means of the immunoSEQ Assay, a bias-controlled multiplex PCR. As for how the authors treated the data: The number of nucleated cells in each sample was estimated from the amplification of reference gene primers within the assay. To quantify the absolute abundance of each unique TCRbeta CDR3 rearrangement, sequence reads were collapsed and filtered. For each sample, productive Simpson clonality was calculated as the square root of Simpson's diversity index across productive rearrangements. TCRdb took this table from immuneACCESS and kept in-frame rearrangements with V and J called. Such tables lack part of the clones; where checked against another copy, unresolved V genes explain under half of the gap, and the rest is unexplained. V and J calls plus clone size are reproduced from that table; the DNA served to infer D and trimming. The table for this sample lists under 500,000 clones; roughly 90% of them were counted only once. The ten largest clones represent approximately 4.5% of the sample.

Study-wide findings and limitations: How much clinical and demographic metadata was included differed by source and by participant, and the metadata was provided uncurated.

The germline V gene encodes CDR1 SGHAT and CDR2 FQNNGV. Counted from cysteine to phenylalanine, this CDR3 has 15 amino acids. The sequence is cut down to CDR3 DNA, 45 bases in frame from base 1. The V and J ends are trimmed by 1 base and 1 base, leaving 10 bases between them. This clonotype was sampled from a woman in her thirties with acute or convalescent COVID-19. The V and J segments used are TRBV11-2 and TRBJ2-5, with an unclear D gene assignment. Sequenced: peripheral blood. At the DNA level, the sequence is TGTGCCAGCAGCTTAGGGTCGTGGGCCCAAGAGACCCAGTACTTC. The resulting protein is CASSLGSWAQETQYF.